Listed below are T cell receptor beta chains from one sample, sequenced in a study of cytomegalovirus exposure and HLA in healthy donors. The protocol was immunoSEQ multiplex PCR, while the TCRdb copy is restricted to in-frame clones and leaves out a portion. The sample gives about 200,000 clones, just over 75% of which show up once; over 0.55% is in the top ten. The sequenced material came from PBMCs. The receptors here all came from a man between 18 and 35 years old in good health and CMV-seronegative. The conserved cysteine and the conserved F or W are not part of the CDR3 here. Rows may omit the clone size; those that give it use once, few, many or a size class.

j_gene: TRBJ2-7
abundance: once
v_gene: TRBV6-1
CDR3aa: ASRTSGMYEQY

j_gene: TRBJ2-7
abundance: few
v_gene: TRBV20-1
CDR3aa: SARDRGEQY

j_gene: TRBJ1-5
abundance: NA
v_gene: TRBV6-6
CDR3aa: ASSYWVGANQPQH

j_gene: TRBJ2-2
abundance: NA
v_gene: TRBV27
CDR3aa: ASSWGENTGELF

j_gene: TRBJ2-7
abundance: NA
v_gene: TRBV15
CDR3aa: ATSRGGLLAGGDDEQY

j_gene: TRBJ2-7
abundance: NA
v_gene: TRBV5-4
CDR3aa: ASSLDWGRPTYEQY

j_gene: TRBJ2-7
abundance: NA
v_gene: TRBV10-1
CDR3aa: ASSVAGTGDYEQY

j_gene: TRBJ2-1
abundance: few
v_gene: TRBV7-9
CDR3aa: ASSQPGSGQRWF

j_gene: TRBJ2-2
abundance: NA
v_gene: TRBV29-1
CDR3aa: SVGPRDLRRGELF

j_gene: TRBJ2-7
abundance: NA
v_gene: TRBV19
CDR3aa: ASSIMPGTGSDEQY

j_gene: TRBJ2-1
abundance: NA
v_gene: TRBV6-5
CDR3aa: ASTDLGGGNEQF

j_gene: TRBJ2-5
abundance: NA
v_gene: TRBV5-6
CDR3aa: ASSLGGGETQY

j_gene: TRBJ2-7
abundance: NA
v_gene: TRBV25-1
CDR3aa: ASSALAVGEQY

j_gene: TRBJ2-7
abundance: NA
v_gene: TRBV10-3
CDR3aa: AISDPGTSSYEQY

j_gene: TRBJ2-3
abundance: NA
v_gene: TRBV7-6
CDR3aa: ASSLAAPDTQY

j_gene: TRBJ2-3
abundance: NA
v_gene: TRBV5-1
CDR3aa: ASSLGLAGGPGADTQY

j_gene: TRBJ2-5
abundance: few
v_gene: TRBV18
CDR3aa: ASSPDKAGWRETQY

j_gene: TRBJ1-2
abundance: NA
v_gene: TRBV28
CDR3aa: ASSPLGGGYGYT

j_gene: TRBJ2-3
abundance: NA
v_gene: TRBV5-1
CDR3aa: ASNPGPSGRSTDTQY

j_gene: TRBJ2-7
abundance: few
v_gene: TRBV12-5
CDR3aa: ASGSNYGGYEQY

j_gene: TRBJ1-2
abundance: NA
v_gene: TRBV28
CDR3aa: ASSLIDQGYGYT

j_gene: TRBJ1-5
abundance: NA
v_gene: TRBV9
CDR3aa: ASSVEGQQPQH

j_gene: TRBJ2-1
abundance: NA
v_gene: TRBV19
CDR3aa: ATLGDSNEQF

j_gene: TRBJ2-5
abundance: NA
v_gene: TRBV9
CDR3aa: ASSNLGAGGETQY

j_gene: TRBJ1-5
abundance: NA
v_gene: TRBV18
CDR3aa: ASSPGQANQPQH

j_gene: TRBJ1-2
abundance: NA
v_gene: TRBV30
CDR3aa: AWSPQGNYGYT

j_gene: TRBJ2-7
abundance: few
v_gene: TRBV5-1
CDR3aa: ASSPRGGYEQY

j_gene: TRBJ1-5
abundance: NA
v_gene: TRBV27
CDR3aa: ASSLGGSNQPQH

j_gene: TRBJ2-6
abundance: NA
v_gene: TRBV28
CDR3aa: ASSFPPHSSGANVLT

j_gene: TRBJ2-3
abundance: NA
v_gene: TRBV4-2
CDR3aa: ASSQAGLASTDTQY

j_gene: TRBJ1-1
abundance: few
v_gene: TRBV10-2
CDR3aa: ASSDGLNTEAF

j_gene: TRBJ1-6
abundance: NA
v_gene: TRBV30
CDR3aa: AWSVARGGIGDSPLH

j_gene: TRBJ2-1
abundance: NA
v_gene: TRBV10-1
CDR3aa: ASSPSGREWNEQF

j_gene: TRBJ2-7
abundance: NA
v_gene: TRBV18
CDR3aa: ASSPGVSYEQY

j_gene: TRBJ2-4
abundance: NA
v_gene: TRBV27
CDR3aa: ASSFFSGAKNIQY

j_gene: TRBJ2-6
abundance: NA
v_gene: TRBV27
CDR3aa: ASSLRGGGANVLT

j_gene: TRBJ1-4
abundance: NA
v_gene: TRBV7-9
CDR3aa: ASTDGTDEKLF

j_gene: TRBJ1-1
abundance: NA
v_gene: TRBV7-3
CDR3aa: ASSLRTNTEAF

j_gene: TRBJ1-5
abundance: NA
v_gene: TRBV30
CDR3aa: AWSFSDSGGNQPQH

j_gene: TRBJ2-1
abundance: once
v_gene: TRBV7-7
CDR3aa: ASSLEESPPYNEQF

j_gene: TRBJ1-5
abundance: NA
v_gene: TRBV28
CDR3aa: ASSLDRGTQH

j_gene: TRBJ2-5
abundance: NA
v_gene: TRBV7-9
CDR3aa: ASANVAGGQLAGQETQY

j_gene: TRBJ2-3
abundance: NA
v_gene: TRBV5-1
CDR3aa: ASSQGQGGGDTQY

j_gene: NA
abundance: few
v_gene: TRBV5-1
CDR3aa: ASKINAGTGDSYEQY

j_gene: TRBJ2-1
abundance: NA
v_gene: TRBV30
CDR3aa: AWSVGTWGLEQF

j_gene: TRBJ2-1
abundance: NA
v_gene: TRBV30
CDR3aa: AWSVNPDEQF

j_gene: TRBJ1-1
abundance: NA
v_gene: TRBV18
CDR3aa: ASSHIEQGMNTEAF

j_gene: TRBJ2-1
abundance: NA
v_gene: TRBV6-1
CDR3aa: ASSEATSGYNEQF

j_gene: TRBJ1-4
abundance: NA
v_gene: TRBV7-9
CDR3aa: ASSHYGLGANEKLF

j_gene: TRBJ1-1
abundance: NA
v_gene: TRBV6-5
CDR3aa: ASSYSSVRSREAF

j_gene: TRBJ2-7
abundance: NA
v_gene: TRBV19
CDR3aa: ASSGPGGGVIEQY

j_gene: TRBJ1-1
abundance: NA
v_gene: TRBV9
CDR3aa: ASSVRSVNTEAF

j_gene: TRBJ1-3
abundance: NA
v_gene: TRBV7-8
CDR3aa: ASSSAGNTIY

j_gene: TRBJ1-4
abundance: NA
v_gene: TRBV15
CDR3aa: ATSRDGTGGPTEKLF

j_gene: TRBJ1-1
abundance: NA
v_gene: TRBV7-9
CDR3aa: ASSPLVNTEAF